A single sample gave rise to the 7 T cell receptor beta chains below, sequenced in a study of beta chain features in type 1 diabetes. Overall study findings and caveats: TCRB CDR3s from Type 1 diabetes patients were moderately but significantly shorter in all four CD4+ subsets.

Their antigen targets remain unknown. The entirety of the isolated RNA underwent reverse transcription, so expressed TCRB transcripts were sequenced. Libraries were prepared by immunoSEQ multiplex PCR; TCRdb keeps only in-frame clonotypes and omits some of them. Of 500,000 to 850,000 clones in the sample, roughly 13% were seen once. The sequenced sample consisted of naive CD4+ T cells from blood. These receptors came from a young man with type 1 diabetes.

This chain connects TRBV9 to TRBJ2-3; 7 nucleotides agree with TRBD2. The CDR3 extends over 16 amino acids. CDR1 is SGDLS, CDR2 YYNGEE, per germline. V was clipped by 0 bases and J by 0 bases; unmatched bases: 4. The CDR3 region is CASSVGGGSSTDTQYF. The CDR3 DNA sequence: TGTGCCAGCAGCGTAGGGGGCGGGAGCAGCACAGATACGCAGTATTTT.

This clone has a handful of counts. This chain connects TRBV29-1 to TRBJ2-5, with 7 bases aligning to TRBD1. The end of the DNA is better explained by TRBJ2-7, so the J call may be wrong. CDR3 length: 14 residues. The germline gives CDR1 SQVTM, CDR2 ANQGSEA. The CDR3 DNA sequence: TGCAGCGTTGAATCTGGGACAGCCATCTACGAGCAGTACTTC. Translation: CSVESGTAIYEQYF.

The table lists this clone with a few counts. This chain uses TRBV6-5 with TRBJ1-1; 7 nucleotides align to TRBD1. CDR1 MNHEY and CDR2 SVGAGI come from the germline V gene. After removal of 8 bases from V and 4 bases from J, the junction contained 13 bases not matched to a gene. The CDR3 length is 15 residues. The DNA for the CDR3 is TGTGCCAGCGGCCAACAGGGGATCGGGAGCACTGAAGCTTTCTTT. It encodes CASGQQGIGSTEAFF.

The genes are TRBV7-2 and TRBJ2-1; 9 bases match TRBD2. The CDR3 spans 15 residues. V was clipped by 0 bases and J by 8 bases; unmatched bases: 5. Germline lookup yields CDR1 SGHTA and CDR2 FQGNSA. As DNA, the CDR3 is TGTGCCAGCAGCTTAGCGCTAGCGGGGCCGGATGAGCAGTTCTTC. It yields the protein CASSLALAGPDEQFF.

V and J are TRBV30 and TRBJ1-6; TRBD1 matches at 10 bases. The CDR3 is 12 amino acids. Germline CDR1 and CDR2: GTSNPN and SVGIG (reference sequence). Trimming cost V 5 bases and J 10 bases; bases outside gene matches: 2. The CDR3 loop reads CAWDRGHSPLHF. In DNA form, the CDR3 reads TGTGCCTGGGACAGGGGGCACTCACCCCTCCACTTT.

This clone has just one count. The genes are TRBV9 and TRBJ2-2, with no clear D. This CDR3 is built from 16 residues. V was pared by 1 base and J by 0 bases, with 10 bases between. In germline, CDR1 is SGDLS, CDR2 YYNGEE. The CDR3 DNA sequence: TGTGCCAGCAGCGTACTAGGAAACCCGAACACCGGGGAGCTGTTTTTT. Amino acids: CASSVLGNPNTGELFF.

This clone has more than one count but fewer than ten. The gene calls are TRBV29-1 and TRBJ1-5, with D perhaps matching TRBD1 (6 bases). The germline V and J ends were trimmed by 4 bases and 4 bases, with 11 bases remaining between them. Germline V gives CDR1 SQVTM, CDR2 ANQGSEA. The CDR3 runs 13 residues. CDR3 region: CSVAETGNQPQHF. The DNA for the CDR3 is TGCAGCGTTGCCGAGACAGGAAATCAGCCCCAGCATTTT.